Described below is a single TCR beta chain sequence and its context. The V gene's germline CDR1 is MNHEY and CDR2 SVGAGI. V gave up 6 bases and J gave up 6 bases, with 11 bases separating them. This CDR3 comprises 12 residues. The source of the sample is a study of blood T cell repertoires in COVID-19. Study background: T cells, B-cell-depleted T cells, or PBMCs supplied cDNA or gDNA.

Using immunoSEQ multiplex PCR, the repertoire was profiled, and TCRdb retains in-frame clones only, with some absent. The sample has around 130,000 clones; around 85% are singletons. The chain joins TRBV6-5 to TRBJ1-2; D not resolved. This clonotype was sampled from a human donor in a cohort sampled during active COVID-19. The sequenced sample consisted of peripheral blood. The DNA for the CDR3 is TGTGCCAGCAGGGAGTCGGGGAATGGCTACACCTTC. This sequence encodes CASRESGNGYTF.